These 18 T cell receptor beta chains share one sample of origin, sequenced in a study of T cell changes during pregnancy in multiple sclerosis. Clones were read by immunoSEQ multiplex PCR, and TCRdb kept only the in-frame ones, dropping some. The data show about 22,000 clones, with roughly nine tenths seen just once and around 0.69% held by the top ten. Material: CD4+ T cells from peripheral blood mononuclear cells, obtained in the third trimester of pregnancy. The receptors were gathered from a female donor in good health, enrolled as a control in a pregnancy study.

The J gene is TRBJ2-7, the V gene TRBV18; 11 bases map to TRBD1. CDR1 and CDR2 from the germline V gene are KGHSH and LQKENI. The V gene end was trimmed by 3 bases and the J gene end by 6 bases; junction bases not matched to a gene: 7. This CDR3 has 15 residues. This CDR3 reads CASSPGGQGAGEQYF. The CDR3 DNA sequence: TGTGCCAGCTCACCGGGTGGACAGGGGGCAGGCGAGCAGTACTTC.

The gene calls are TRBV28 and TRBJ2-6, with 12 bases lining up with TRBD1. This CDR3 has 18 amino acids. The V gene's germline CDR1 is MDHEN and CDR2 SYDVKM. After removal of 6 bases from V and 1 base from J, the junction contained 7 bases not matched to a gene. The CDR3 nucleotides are TGTGCCAGCAGCATCCCGGGACAGGGGGCTTCTGGGGCCAACGTCCTGACTTTC. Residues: CASSIPGQGASGANVLTF.

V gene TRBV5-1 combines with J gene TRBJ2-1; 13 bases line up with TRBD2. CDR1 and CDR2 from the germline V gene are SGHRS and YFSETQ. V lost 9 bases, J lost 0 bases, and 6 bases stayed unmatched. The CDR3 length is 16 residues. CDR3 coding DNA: TGCGCCACCGGAAGACTAGCGGGGGGCTCCTACAATGAGCAGTTCTTC. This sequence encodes CATGRLAGGSYNEQFF.

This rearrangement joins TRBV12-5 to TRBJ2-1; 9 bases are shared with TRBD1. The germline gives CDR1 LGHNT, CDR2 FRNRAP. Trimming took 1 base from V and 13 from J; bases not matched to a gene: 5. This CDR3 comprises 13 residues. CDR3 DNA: TGTGCTAGTGGTTTGGGAGGGACAGGGATTCAGTTCTTC. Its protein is CASGLGGTGIQFF.

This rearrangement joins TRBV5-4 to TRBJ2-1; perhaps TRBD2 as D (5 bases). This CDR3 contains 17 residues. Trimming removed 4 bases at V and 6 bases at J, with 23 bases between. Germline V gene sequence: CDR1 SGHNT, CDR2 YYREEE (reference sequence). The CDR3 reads CASSPIPRTSNPNEQFF. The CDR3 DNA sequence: TGTGCCAGCAGCCCAATCCCGAGGACTTCGAACCCCAATGAGCAGTTCTTC. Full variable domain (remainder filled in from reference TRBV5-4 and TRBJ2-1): ETGVTQSPTHLIKTRGQQVTLRCSSQSGHNTVSWYQQALGQGPQFIFQYYREEENGRGNFPPRFSGLQFPNYSSELNVNALELDDSALYLCASSPIPRTSNPNEQFFGPGTRLTVL.

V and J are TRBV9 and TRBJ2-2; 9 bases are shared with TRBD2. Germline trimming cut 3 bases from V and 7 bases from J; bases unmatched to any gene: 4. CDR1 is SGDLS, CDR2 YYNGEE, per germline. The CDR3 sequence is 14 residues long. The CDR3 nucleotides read TGTGCCAGCAGCGGACTAGCGGTAGACGGGGAGCTGTTTTTT. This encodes CASSGLAVDGELFF.

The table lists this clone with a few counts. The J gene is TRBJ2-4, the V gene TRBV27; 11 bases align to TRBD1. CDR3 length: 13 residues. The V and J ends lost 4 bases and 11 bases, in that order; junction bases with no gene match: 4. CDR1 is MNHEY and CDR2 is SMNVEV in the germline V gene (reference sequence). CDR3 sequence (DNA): TGTGCCAGCAGTTCAACGGGACAGGGGGTTCAGTACTTC. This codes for CASSSTGQGVQYF.

CDR3 in amino acids: CASSQGAIYTF. CDR3 sequence (DNA): TGTGCCAGCAGCCAAGGGGCGATTTACACCTTC. The chain is built from TRBV6-5 and TRBJ1-2; tentatively, D is TRBD1 (5 bases). This CDR3 spans 11 amino acids. Between the trimmed V and J ends, which lost 6 bases and 11 bases, there was a span of 13 bases. Germline V gene data show CDR1 as MNHEY and CDR2 as SVGAGI.

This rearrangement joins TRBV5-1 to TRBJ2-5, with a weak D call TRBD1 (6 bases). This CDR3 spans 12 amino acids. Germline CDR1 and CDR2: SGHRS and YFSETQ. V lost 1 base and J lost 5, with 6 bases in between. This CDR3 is CASSLTGETQYF. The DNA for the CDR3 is TGCGCCAGCAGCTTGACAGGGGAGACCCAGTACTTC.

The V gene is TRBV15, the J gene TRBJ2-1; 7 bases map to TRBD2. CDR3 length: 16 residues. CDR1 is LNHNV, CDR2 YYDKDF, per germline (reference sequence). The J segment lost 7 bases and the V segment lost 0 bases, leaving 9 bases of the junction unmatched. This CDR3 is CATSRDLGGRINEQFF. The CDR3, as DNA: TGTGCCACCAGCAGAGATCTTGGCGGGAGAATTAATGAGCAGTTCTTC.

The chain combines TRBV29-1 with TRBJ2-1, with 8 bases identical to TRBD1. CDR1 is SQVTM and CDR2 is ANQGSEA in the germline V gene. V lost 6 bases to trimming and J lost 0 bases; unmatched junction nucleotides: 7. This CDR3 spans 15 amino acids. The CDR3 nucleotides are TGCAGCGTAGCCACAGGGGGGAGCTCCTACAATGAGCAGTTCTTC. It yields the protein CSVATGGSSYNEQFF.

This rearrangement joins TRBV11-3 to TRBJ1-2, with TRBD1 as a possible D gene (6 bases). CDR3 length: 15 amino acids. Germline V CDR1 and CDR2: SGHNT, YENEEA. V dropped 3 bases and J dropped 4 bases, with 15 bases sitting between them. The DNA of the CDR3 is TGTGCCAGCAGCTTCCGGGACAAGAACTCCTATGGCTACACCTTC. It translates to CASSFRDKNSYGYTF.

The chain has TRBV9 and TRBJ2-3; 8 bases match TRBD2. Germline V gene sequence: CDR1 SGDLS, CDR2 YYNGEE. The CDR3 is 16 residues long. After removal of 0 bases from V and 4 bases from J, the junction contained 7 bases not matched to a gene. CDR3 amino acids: CASSVERGGHADTQYF. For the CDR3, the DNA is TGTGCCAGCAGCGTAGAACGGGGGGGCCATGCAGATACGCAGTATTTT.

CDR3: CASSRLGQANSGANVLTF. The CDR3 coding sequence is TGTGCCAGCAGCCGGCTAGGACAGGCCAACTCTGGGGCCAACGTCCTGACTTTC. The chain employs TRBV5-4 and TRBJ2-6; 7 positions match TRBD1. Germline V gives CDR1 SGHNT, CDR2 YYREEE (reference sequence). V lost 4 bases, J lost 0 bases, and 10 bases stayed unmatched. The length of the CDR3 is 18 residues.

The CDR3 bases are TGTGCCAGCAGCCACCCGGGACAGATGTATGGCTACACCTTC. Translated: CASSHPGQMYGYTF. The chain is built from TRBV6-6 and TRBJ1-2; 7 nucleotides line up with TRBD1. Germline V gives CDR1 MNHNY, CDR2 SVGAGI (reference sequence). J gave up 5 bases and V 6 bases, and 9 bases lay outside the gene matches. CDR3 length equals 14 residues.

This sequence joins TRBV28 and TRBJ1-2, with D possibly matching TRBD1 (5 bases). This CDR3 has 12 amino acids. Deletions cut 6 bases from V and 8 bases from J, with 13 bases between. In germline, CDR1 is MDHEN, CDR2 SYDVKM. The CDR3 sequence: CASSPGTYGYTF. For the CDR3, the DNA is TGTGCCAGCAGCCCCGGGACTTACGGCTACACCTTC.

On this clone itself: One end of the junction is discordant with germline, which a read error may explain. The CDR3 spells CASGQDRSGRGNEQYF. The CDR3, as DNA: TGTGCCAGCGGCCAAGACCGTAGCGGGAGGGGTAACGAGCAGTACTTC. The chain carries TRBV4-2 and TRBJ2-7; the match to TRBD2 covers 11 bases. The germline V gene has CDR1 LGHNA and CDR2 YNFKEQ. The CDR3 is 16 residues long.

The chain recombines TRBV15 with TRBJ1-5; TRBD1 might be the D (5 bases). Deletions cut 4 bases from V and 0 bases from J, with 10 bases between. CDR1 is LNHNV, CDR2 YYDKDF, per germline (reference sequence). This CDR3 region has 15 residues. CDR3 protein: CATSIGANSNQPQHF. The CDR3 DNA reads TGTGCCACCAGCATAGGGGCCAATAGCAATCAGCCCCAGCATTTT.